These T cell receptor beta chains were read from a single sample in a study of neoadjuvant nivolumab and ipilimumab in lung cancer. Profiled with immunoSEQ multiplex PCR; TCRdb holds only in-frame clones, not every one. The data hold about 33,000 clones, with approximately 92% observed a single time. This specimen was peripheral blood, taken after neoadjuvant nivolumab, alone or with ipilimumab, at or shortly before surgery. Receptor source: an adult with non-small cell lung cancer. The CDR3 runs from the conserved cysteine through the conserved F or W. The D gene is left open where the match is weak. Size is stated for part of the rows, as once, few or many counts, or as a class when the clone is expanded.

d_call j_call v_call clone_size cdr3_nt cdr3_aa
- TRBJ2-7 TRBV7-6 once TGTGCCAGCAGCTACCGACAGTCGGGTTACGAGCAGTACTTC CASSYRQSGYEQYF
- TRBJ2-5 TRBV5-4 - TGTGCCAGCAGCAACCTAAGGAAAGAGACCCAGTACTTC CASSNLRKETQYF
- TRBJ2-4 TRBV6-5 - TGTGCCAGCAGTTACAAAGGAGGGGGCAGAAACATTCAGTACTTC CASSYKGGGRNIQYF
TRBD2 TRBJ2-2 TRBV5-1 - TGCGCCAGCTTTAGCGGGACGAACACCGGGGAGCTGTTTTTT CASFSGTNTGELFF
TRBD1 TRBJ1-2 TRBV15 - TGTGCCACCAGCAGAGGGGACAGGTGGGACTATGGCTACACCTTC CATSRGDRWDYGYTF
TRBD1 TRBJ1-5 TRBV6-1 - TGTGCCAGCACCCCCTGGGACAGGGAGGGTCAGCCCCAGCATTTT CASTPWDREGQPQHF
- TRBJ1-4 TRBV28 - TGTGCCACCATGACCGCGCCTAATGAAAAACTGTTTTTT CATMTAPNEKLFF
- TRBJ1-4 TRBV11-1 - TGTGCCAGCAGCCCCCAACCAGGAGGATACGAAAAACTGTTTTTT CASSPQPGGYEKLFF
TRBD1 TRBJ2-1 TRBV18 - TGTGCCAGCTCGACAGGGAGCTCCTACAATGAGCAGTTCTTC CASSTGSSYNEQFF
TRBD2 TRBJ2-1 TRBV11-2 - TGTGCCAGCAGCCCTCGGACTAGCGGTACTTACAATGAGCAGTTCTTC CASSPRTSGTYNEQFF
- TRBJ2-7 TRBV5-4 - TGTGCCAGCAGCGCCGCGACTGGCTCCTACGAGCAGTACTTC CASSAATGSYEQYF
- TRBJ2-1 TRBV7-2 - TGTGCCAGCAGCTTCGGGGGCGGTGAGCAGTTCTTC CASSFGGGEQFF
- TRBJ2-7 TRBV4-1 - TGCGCCAGCAGCCACCCCATAGGGGACGGGACTGCAACGTACGAGCAGTACTTC CASSHPIGDGTATYEQYF
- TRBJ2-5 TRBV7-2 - TGTGCCAGCAGCTTAAATCCCGTGGGCCAAGAGACCCAGTACTTC CASSLNPVGQETQYF
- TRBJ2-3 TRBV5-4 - TGTGCCAGCAGCTCCTCCCTCTTCACAGATACGCAGTATTTT CASSSSLFTDTQYF
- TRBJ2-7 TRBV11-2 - TGTGCCAGCAGCTTCAACCGGGACGGGGGCGAGCAGTACTTC CASSFNRDGGEQYF
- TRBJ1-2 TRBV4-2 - TGTGCCAGCAGCCAAGATCCGGGGGCTCCTAACTATGGCTACACCTTC CASSQDPGAPNYGYTF
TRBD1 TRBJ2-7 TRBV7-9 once TGTGCCAGCAGCCTAGATCCGACAGGGGCCGGCGAGCAGTACTTC CASSLDPTGAGEQYF
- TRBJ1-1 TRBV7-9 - TGTGCCAGCAGCTTAGTCATGGGGGGCGGGGGCACTGAAGCTTTCTTT CASSLVMGGGGTEAFF
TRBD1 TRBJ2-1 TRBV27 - TGTGCCAGCAGTCGGGACAGGGGAGGTTACAATGAGCAGTTCTTC CASSRDRGGYNEQFF
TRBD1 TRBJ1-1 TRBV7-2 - TGTGCCAGCAGCTTAGCCTTACTAGGGACAGCTAACACTGAAGCTTTCTTT CASSLALLGTANTEAFF
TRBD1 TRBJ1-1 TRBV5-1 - TGCGCCAGCAGCTTGGAGGGGGCGCGGACTGAAGCTTTCTTT CASSLEGARTEAFF
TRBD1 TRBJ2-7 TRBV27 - TGTGCCAGCAGTTACGGCCGGGACAGGGGCTACGAGCAGTACTTC CASSYGRDRGYEQYF
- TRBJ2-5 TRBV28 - TGTGCCAGCAGTTCCCCTACAGGGTACCTCGACTTC CASSSPTGYLDF
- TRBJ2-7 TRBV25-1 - TGTGCCAGCAGTGATCGGGACATCTACGAGCAGTACTTC CASSDRDIYEQYF
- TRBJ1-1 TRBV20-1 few TGCAGTGCTAGTATGGGGGCTGAAGCTTTCTTT CSASMGAEAFF
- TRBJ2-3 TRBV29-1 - TGCAGCGTTGAGAAGGTAGATACGCAGTATTTT CSVEKVDTQYF